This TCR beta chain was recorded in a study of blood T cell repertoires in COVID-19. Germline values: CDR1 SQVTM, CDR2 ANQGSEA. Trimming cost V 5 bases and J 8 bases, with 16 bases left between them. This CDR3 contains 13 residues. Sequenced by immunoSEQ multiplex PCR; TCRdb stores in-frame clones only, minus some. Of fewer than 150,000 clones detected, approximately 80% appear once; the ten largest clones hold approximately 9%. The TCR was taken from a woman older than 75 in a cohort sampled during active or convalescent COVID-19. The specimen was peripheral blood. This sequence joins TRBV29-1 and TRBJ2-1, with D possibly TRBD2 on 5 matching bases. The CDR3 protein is CSVRTTDSYEQFF. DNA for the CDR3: TGCAGCGTTCGGACGACGGACTCCTATGAGCAGTTCTTC.